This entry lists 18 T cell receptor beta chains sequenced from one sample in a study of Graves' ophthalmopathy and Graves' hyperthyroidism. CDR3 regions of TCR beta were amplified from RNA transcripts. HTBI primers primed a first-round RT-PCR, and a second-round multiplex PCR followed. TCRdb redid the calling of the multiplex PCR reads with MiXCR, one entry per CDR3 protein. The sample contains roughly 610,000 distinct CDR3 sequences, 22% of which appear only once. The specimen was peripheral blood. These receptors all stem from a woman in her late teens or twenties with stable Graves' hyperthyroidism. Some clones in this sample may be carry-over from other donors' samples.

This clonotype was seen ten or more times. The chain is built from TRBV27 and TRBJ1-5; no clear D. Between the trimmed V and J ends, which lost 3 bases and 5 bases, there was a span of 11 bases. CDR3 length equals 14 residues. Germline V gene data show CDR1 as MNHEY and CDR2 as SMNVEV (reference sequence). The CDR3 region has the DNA TGTGCCAGCAGTTTGGCACAATCGGATCAGCCCCAGCATTTT. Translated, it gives CASSLAQSDQPQHF.

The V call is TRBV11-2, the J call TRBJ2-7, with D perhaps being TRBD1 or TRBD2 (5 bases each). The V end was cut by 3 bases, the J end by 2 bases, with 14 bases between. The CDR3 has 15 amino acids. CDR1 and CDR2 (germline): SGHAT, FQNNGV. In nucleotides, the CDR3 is TGTGCCAGCAGCTTCCTGGGACCCCGAACCTACGAGCAGTACTTC. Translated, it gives CASSFLGPRTYEQYF.

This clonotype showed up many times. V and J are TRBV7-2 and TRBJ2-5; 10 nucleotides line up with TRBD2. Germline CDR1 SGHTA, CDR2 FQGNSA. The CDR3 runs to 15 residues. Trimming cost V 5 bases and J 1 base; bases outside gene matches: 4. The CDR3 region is CASSLASGSQETQYF. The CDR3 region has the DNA TGTGCCAGCAGCCTGGCTAGCGGGAGCCAAGAGACCCAGTACTTC.

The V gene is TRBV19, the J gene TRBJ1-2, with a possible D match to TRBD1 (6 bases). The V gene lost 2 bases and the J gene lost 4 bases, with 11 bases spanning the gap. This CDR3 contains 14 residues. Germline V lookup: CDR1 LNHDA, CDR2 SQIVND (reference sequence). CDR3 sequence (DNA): TGTGCCAGTAGTATAAAATCGGACAGCTATGGCTACACCTTC. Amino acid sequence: CASSIKSDSYGYTF.

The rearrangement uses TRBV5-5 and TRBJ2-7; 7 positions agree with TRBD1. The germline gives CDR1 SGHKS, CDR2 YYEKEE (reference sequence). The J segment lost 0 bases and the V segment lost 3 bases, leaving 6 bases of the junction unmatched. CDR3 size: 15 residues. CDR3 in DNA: TGTGCCAGCAGCTATAGGGACAGCCACTCCTACGAGCAGTACTTC. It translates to CASSYRDSHSYEQYF.

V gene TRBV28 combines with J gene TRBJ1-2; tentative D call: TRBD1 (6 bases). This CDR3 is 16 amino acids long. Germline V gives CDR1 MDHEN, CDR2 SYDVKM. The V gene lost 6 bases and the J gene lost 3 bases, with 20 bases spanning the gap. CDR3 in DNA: TGTGCCAGCAGCCGGAGGGGGGCCAGGGGTGACTATGGCTACACCTTC. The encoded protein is CASSRRGARGDYGYTF.

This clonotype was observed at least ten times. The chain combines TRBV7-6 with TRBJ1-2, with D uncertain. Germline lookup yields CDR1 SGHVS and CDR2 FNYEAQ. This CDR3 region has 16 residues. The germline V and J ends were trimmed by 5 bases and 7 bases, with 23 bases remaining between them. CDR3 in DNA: TGTGCCAGCAGCCCAGAAAGGCCAGGCTTGAGTCGTGGCTACACCTTC. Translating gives CASSPERPGLSRGYTF.

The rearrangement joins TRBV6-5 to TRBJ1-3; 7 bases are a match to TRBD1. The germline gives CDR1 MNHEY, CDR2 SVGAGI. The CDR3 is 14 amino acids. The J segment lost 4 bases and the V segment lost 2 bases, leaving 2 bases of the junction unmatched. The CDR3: CASSYGTEGNTIYF. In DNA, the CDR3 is TGTGCCAGCAGTTACGGGACAGAAGGAAACACCATATATTTT.

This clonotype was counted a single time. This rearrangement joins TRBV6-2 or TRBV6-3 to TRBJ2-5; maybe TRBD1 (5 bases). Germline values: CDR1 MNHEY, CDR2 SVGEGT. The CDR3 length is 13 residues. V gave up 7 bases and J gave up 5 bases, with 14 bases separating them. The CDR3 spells CASKPTVTETQYF. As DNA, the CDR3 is TGTGCCAGCAAACCGACAGTTACGGAGACCCAGTACTTC.

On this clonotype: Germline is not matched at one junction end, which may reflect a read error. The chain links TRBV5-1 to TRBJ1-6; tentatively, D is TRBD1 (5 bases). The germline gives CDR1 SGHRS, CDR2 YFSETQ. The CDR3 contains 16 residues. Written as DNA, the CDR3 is TGCGCCAGCAGCAATCCGGACATCGGAAATAATTCACACCTCCACTTT. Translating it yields CASSNPDIGNNSHLHF.

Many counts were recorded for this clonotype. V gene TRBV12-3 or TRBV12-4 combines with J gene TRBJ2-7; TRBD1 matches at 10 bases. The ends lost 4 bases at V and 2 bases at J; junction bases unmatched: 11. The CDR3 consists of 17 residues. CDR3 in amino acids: CASSSARPGTGAYEQYF. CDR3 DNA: TGTGCCAGCAGTTCAGCCCGACCCGGGACAGGGGCCTACGAGCAGTACTTC.

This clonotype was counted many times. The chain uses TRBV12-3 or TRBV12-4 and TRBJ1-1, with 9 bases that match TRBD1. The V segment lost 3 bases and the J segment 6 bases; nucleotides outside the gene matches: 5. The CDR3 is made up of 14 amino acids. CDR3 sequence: CASSFPWDRAEAFF. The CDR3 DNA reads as TGTGCCAGCAGTTTTCCCTGGGACAGGGCTGAAGCTTTCTTT.

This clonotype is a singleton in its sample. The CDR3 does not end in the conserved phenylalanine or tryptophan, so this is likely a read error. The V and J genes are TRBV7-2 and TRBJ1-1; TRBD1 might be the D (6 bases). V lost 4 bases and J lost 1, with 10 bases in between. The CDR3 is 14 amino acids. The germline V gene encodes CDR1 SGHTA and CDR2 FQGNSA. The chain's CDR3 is CASSYGQKNTEAFY. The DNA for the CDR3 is TGTGCCAGCAGCTATGGACAGAAGAACACTGAAGCTTTCTAT.

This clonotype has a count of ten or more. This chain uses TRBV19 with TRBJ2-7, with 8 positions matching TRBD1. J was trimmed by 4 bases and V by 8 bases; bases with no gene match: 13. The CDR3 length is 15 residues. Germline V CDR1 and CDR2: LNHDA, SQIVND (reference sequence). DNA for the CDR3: TGTGCCAGTCCCTTCAGGGGGCCCCCTTTTTACGAGCAGTACTTC. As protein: CASPFRGPPFYEQYF.

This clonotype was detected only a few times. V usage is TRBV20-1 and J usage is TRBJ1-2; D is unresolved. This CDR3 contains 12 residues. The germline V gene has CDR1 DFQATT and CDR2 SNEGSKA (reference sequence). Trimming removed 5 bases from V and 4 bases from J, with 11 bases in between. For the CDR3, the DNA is TGCAGTGCTCCGACACCCGGCTATGGCTACACCTTC. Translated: CSAPTPGYGYTF.

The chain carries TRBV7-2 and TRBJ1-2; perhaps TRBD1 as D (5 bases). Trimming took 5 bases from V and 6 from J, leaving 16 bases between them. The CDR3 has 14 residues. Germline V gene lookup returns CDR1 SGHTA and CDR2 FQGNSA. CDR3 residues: CASSRSQGYDGYTF. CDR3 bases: TGTGCCAGCAGCCGGAGCCAGGGATACGATGGCTACACCTTC.

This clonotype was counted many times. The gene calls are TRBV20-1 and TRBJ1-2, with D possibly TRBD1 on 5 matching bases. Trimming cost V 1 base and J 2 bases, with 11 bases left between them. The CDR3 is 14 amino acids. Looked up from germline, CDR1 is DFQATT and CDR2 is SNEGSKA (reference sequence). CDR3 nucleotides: TGCAGTGCTAGAGTTCCGGGGCGGAACTATGGCTACACCTTC. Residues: CSARVPGRNYGYTF.

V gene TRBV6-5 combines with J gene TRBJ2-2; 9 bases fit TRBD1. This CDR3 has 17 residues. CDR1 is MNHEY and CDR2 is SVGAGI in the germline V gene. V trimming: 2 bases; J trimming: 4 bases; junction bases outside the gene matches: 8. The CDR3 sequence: CASSYGYVDRGTGELFF. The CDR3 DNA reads TGTGCCAGCAGTTACGGATATGTGGACAGGGGCACCGGGGAGCTGTTTTTT.